This T cell receptor beta chain was captured in a study of blood T cells in healthy people across ages. Study conclusions and caveats: When set beside aged donors, long-lived donors presented more naive CD4+ cells and higher diversity.

The second PCR ran about 6 to 11 cycles with a sample-barcoded 5' primer and J-beta primers. Each of the cDNA molecules was tagged by a template-switch adaptor with 12 random nucleotides. TCRdb fed the 5' RACE reads into MiXCR, producing one record per CDR3 protein. Here the sample spans 1.5 million to 2 million distinct CDR3 sequences, roughly 27% being singletons. This clonotype was found a few times. The target antigen is unknown. Trimming removed 5 bases at V and 8 bases at J, with 14 bases between. Germline CDR1 and CDR2: SGHTA and FQGTGA. The CDR3 consists of 13 residues. Sequencing used blood. The clonotype comes from a woman aged 25 to 39 in good health. The chain couples TRBV7-3 to TRBJ2-3, with D tentatively TRBD2 (7 bases). As DNA, the CDR3 is TGTGCCAGCAGCCTAAGGGGGGGGCGTACGCAGTATTTT. Translation: CASSLRGGRTQYF.